These 20 T cell receptor beta chains came from one sample sequenced in a study of blood T cell repertoires in COVID-19. This table comes from immunoSEQ multiplex PCR, and its TCRdb copy is limited to in-frame clones, with some not included. This table holds over 25,000 clones, 84% found once. The sample comprised peripheral blood. The receptors come from a man aged 65 to 79 with active COVID-19.

V is TRBV18 and J is TRBJ2-1; 11 positions match TRBD2. The CDR3 is made up of 16 amino acids. The germline V gene encodes CDR1 KGHSH and CDR2 LQKENI. Trimming removed 6 bases from V and 5 bases from J; junction bases left unmatched: 9. As DNA, the CDR3 is TGTGCCAGCTCCCCCCAGGTAGCGGGGGGGAACAATGAGCAGTTCTTC. Its translation is CASSPQVAGGNNEQFF.

The V call is TRBV20-1, the J call TRBJ2-5; D is ambiguous. The CDR3 length is 12 residues. Trimming shortened V by 3 bases and J by 7 bases, and 12 bases separated the two germline ends. CDR1 DFQATT and CDR2 SNEGSKA come from the germline V gene (reference sequence). This chain's CDR3 is CSASEDPGTQYF. In DNA form, the CDR3 reads TGCAGTGCTAGTGAAGACCCGGGGACCCAGTACTTC.

The V call is TRBV7-9, the J call TRBJ1-4; D possibly corresponds to TRBD1 (6 bases). Germline V gene sequence: CDR1 SEHNR, CDR2 FQNEAQ (reference sequence). Trimming stripped 5 bases from V and 3 bases from J, with 25 bases between. The CDR3 length is 19 residues. The CDR3 is CASSPRSLGGAVSNEKLFF. The CDR3 DNA reads as TGTGCCAGCAGCCCTCGGAGCCTGGGGGGGGCAGTATCTAATGAAAAACTGTTTTTT.

V gene TRBV9 combines with J gene TRBJ2-1, with a possible D match to TRBD1 (6 bases). The germline V gene encodes CDR1 SGDLS and CDR2 YYNGEE. This CDR3 contains 16 residues. Trimming removed 0 bases from V and 4 bases from J, with 14 bases in between. The CDR3 DNA is TGTGCCAGCAGCGTAGAAGGACAGAGTAGGTACAATGAGCAGTTCTTC. It specifies CASSVEGQSRYNEQFF. Full variable domain (missing parts from reference TRBV9 and TRBJ2-1): DSGVTQTPKHLITATGQRVTLRCSPRSGDLSVYWYQQSLDQGLQFLIQYYNGEERAKGNILERFSAQQFPDLHSELNLSSLELGDSALYFCASSVEGQSRYNEQFFGPGTRLTVL.

The table lists this clone with a few counts. This chain links TRBV19 with TRBJ1-2, with TRBD1 matching over 8 bases. This CDR3 spans 14 amino acids. The trim removed 5 bases at V and 5 bases at J, leaving 7 bases unmatched. CDR1 is LNHDA, CDR2 SQIVND, per germline (reference sequence). CDR3 residues: CASSLRTGNYGYTF. DNA for the CDR3: TGTGCCAGTAGTCTACGGACAGGGAATTATGGCTACACCTTC.

The rearrangement links TRBV5-1 to TRBJ1-4, with 8 bases aligning to TRBD1. Germline V lookup: CDR1 SGHRS, CDR2 YFSETQ. Losses at the gene ends were 2 bases for V and 4 bases for J; bases not matched to a gene: 4. This CDR3 region has 15 residues. CDR3 DNA sequence: TGCGCCAGCAGCTTAACAGGGGGGGTTAATGAAAAACTGTTTTTT. Its protein product is CASSLTGGVNEKLFF.

Here the CDR3 reads CAWSSIAGGYSYNEQFF. The DNA for the CDR3 is TGTGCCTGGAGTAGTATAGCGGGGGGATACTCCTACAATGAGCAGTTCTTC. The V call is TRBV30, the J call TRBJ2-1; 10 positions agree with TRBD2. Germline V gene lookup returns CDR1 GTSNPN and CDR2 SVGIG (reference sequence). CDR3 length equals 17 residues. With V trimmed by 2 bases and J by 0 bases, 7 bases remained unmatched.

J is TRBJ2-6 and V is TRBV4-1; 7 bases are a match to TRBD1. V lost 1 base to trimming and J lost 8 bases; unmatched junction nucleotides: 5. The CDR3 spans 15 residues. CDR1 and CDR2 from the germline V gene are MGHRA and YSYEKL. The CDR3 bases are TGCGCCAGCAGCCAAGTTGACAGGGATCCCAACGTCCTGACTTTC. It translates to CASSQVDRDPNVLTF.

The chain has TRBV9 and TRBJ1-6; 8 bases align to TRBD1. The germline V gene has CDR1 SGDLS and CDR2 YYNGEE. The CDR3 contains 15 residues. The ends lost 4 bases at V and 7 bases at J; junction bases unmatched: 7. The CDR3 sequence: CASSPLWDRNSPLHF. Written as DNA, the CDR3 is TGTGCCAGCAGCCCCCTATGGGACAGGAATTCACCCCTCCACTTT.

The rearrangement joins TRBV6-2 or TRBV6-3 to TRBJ2-5, with D unresolved. This CDR3 spans 13 amino acids. Germline V gene sequence: CDR1 MNHEY, CDR2 SVGEGT. Trimming left V 0 bases short and J 5 bases short, with 7 bases between. This chain's CDR3 is CASSYSAVETQYF. The CDR3 nucleotides read TGTGCCAGCAGTTACTCCGCGGTGGAGACCCAGTACTTC.

CDR3 bases: TGTGCCAGCAGTTCCAGGGTGACCACTGAAGCTTTCTTT. Its protein is CASSSRVTTEAFF. The chain links TRBV12-3 or TRBV12-4 to TRBJ1-1; D is perhaps TRBD1 (5 bases). The CDR3 length is 13 residues. V lost 4 bases and J 4 bases, leaving 10 bases between the germline ends.

This rearrangement joins TRBV2 to TRBJ2-3; possibly TRBD1 for D (5 bases). Germline V CDR1 and CDR2: SNHLY, FYNNEI. Trimming pared 1 base from V and 4 bases from J, leaving 9 bases between. This CDR3 is 14 amino acids long. CDR3 loop: CASSEGRGPDTQYF. In DNA form, the CDR3 reads TGTGCCAGCAGTGAAGGAAGGGGCCCAGATACGCAGTATTTT.

The V and J genes are TRBV5-1 and TRBJ1-1; TRBD1 matches 8 bases. The CDR3 sequence is 16 residues long. With 4 bases clipped from V and 1 base from J, the junction kept 9 bases outside the gene matches. The V gene's germline CDR1 is SGHRS and CDR2 YFSETQ. The DNA of the CDR3 is TGCGCCAGCAGCGATCAGGGCCAGGGGGCGAACACTGAAGCTTTCTTT. This sequence encodes CASSDQGQGANTEAFF.

The chain has TRBV28 and TRBJ2-7; D is unclear. Germline CDR1 and CDR2: MDHEN and SYDVKM. This CDR3 is 12 amino acids long. V lost 2 bases to trimming and J lost 3 bases, with 5 bases between them. Written as DNA, the CDR3 is TGTGCCAGCAGTTTAGGCTTCTACGAGCAGTACTTC. Translation: CASSLGFYEQYF.

V is TRBV4-1 and J is TRBJ2-2, with TRBD1 identical over 8 bases. With V trimmed by 0 bases and J by 2 bases, 11 bases remained unmatched. This CDR3 is 19 amino acids long. Germline lookup yields CDR1 MGHRA and CDR2 YSYEKL. The CDR3 DNA is TGCGCCAGCAGCCAAGATTCTCCCAGGGGGCGCACAAACACCGGGGAGCTGTTTTTT. Its translation is CASSQDSPRGRTNTGELFF.

The gene calls are TRBV7-2 and TRBJ2-1, with D possibly TRBD2 on 6 matching bases. This CDR3 is built from 14 residues. The germline V gene has CDR1 SGHTA and CDR2 FQGNSA. Trimming shortened V by 0 bases and J by 4 bases, and 7 bases separated the two germline ends. The CDR3 DNA reads as TGTGCCAGCAGCTTAGCGGGGGGTTACAATGAGCAGTTCTTC. Protein: CASSLAGGYNEQFF. Variable domain in full (rest from reference TRBV7-2 and TRBJ2-1): GAGVSQSPSNKVTEKGKDVELRCDPISGHTALYWYRQSLGQGLEFLIYFQGNSAPDKSGLPSDRFSAERTGGSVSTLTIQRTQQEDSAVYLCASSLAGGYNEQFFGPGTRLTVL.

A single count supports this clone. This chain links TRBV19 with TRBJ2-1, with TRBD2 matching 12 bases. The germline CDR1 and CDR2 sequences are LNHDA and SQIVND (reference sequence). This CDR3 region has 19 residues. J gave up 2 bases and V 8 bases, and 16 bases lay outside the gene matches. Written as DNA, the CDR3 is TGTGCCAGTTTCCCCTCAGGCAGCCTAGCGGGGGGGCCCTACAATGAGCAGTTCTTC. This translates into CASFPSGSLAGGPYNEQFF.

V usage is TRBV5-1 and J usage is TRBJ2-5; D unclear. The germline gives CDR1 SGHRS, CDR2 YFSETQ. CDR3 length: 13 residues. V shed 5 bases and J shed 1 base, with 9 bases lying between them. The CDR3 sequence: CASSIAPQETQYF. The CDR3 nucleotides read TGCGCCAGCAGTATAGCCCCCCAAGAGACCCAGTACTTC.

The chain has TRBV10-2 and TRBJ1-3; D unclear. CDR3 size: 15 residues. Trimming removed 1 base at V and 0 bases at J, with 7 bases between. Germline V gene lookup returns CDR1 WSHSY and CDR2 SAAADI. The CDR3: CASSELYSSGNTIYF. CDR3 nucleotides: TGCGCCAGCAGTGAGTTGTACAGCTCTGGAAACACCATATATTTT.

The gene calls are TRBV12-3 or TRBV12-4 and TRBJ2-7; D gene uncertain. The V and J ends lost 5 bases and 6 bases respectively, with 11 bases between them. This CDR3 comprises 12 residues. The CDR3 is CASSLTVGEQYF. The CDR3 coding sequence is TGTGCCAGCAGTCTTACGGTCGGCGAGCAGTACTTC.